Below, 32 T cell receptor beta chains from the same sample are listed, as sequenced in a study of T cell changes during pregnancy in multiple sclerosis. Only in-frame clones appear in the TCRdb table, and some are missing; sequencing was by immunoSEQ multiplex PCR. This sample has over 30,000 clones, with around 90% found just once. Specimen: CD4+ T cells from peripheral blood mononuclear cells, collected before pregnancy. The source is a female donor with multiple sclerosis, enrolled in a pregnancy study.

This chain connects TRBV7-9 to TRBJ1-2; weak D call: TRBD1 (5 bases). The length of the CDR3 is 13 residues. V was pared by 5 bases and J by 4 bases, with 11 bases between. CDR1 is SEHNR and CDR2 is FQNEAQ in the germline V gene (reference sequence). DNA for the CDR3: TGTGCCAGCAGCAGGGAAGACAGCTATGGCTACACCTTC. Its protein product is CASSREDSYGYTF.

The CDR3 reads CASSLNRAHEQYF. DNA of the CDR3: TGTGCCAGCAGTTTGAACAGGGCCCACGAGCAGTACTTC. The chain carries TRBV28 and TRBJ2-7; a possible D gene is TRBD1 (6 bases). This CDR3 contains 13 residues. Trimming pared 3 bases from V and 5 bases from J, leaving 11 bases between. Germline CDR1 MDHEN, CDR2 SYDVKM.

The chain links TRBV6-6 to TRBJ2-7; D is possibly TRBD2 (5 bases). This CDR3 contains 15 residues. The ends were cut back, 1 base at V and 0 bases at J, with 10 bases in the middle. Germline V gene lookup returns CDR1 MNHNY and CDR2 SVGAGI (reference sequence). CDR3 loop: CASSYYSDSSYEQYF. The DNA of the CDR3 is TGTGCCAGCAGTTACTATAGCGATTCCTCCTACGAGCAGTACTTC.

This CDR3 reads CAWTKGGGETQYF. CDR3 DNA sequence: TGTGCCTGGACTAAGGGGGGGGGAGAGACCCAGTACTTC. The chain links TRBV30 to TRBJ2-5; D is perhaps TRBD2 (7 bases). Germline loops: CDR1 GTSNPN, CDR2 SVGIG (reference sequence). CDR3 length: 13 amino acids. Trimming stripped 4 bases from V and 4 bases from J, with 13 bases between.

A single count supports this clone. This chain connects TRBV4-2 to TRBJ2-2; 8 positions match TRBD2. The V segment lost 0 bases and the J segment 6 bases; nucleotides outside the gene matches: 9. CDR1 and CDR2 from the germline V gene are LGHNA and YNFKEQ. There are 17 residues in the CDR3. Written as DNA, the CDR3 is TGTGCCAGCAGCCAAGATGGAGCGGGAGACCGGGCCGGGGAGCTGTTTTTT. It specifies CASSQDGAGDRAGELFF.

The rearrangement links TRBV10-3 to TRBJ2-2, with 9 bases identical to TRBD1. J lost 5 bases, V lost 6 bases, and 7 bases had no gene match. CDR1 is ENHRY and CDR2 is SYGVKD in the germline V gene. This CDR3 region has 15 residues. The CDR3 DNA sequence: TGTGCCATCAGGTCGGGACAGGGTGGGACCGGGGAGCTGTTTTTT. This translates into CAIRSGQGGTGELFF.

This clone was counted once. At one of its ends the junction is not consistent with the germline gene, which may arise from a read error. The chain joins TRBV7-7 to TRBJ2-1; tentatively, D is TRBD2 (6 bases). The CDR3 length is 15 residues. Per the germline V gene, CDR1 is SSHAT and CDR2 is FNYEAQ (reference sequence). The DNA of the CDR3 is TGTGCTAGCAGCTTCGGGACTCCTAGCAATAGTGAGCAGTTCTTC. Translating gives CASSFGTPSNSEQFF.

About this clone: One end of the junction is discordant with germline, which a read error may explain. The chain has TRBV7-9 and TRBJ1-4; 12 bases align to TRBD1. The germline CDR1 and CDR2 sequences are SEHNR and FQNEAQ (reference sequence). This CDR3 has 19 residues. CDR3 residues: CASSLAHGTGGFLGEKLFF. CDR3 coding DNA: TGTGCCAGCAGCCTAGCCCACGGGACAGGGGGCTTTCTAGGTGAAAAACTGTTTTTT.

J is TRBJ1-6 and V is TRBV28, with TRBD1 identical over 12 bases. The CDR3 covers 15 residues. With V trimmed by 5 bases and J by 8 bases, 4 bases remained unmatched. Looked up from germline, CDR1 is MDHEN and CDR2 is SYDVKM. The CDR3 DNA is TGTGCCAGCAGTGGATGGGACAGGGGGCATTCACCCCTCCACTTT. It is translated as CASSGWDRGHSPLHF.

The gene calls are TRBV28 and TRBJ1-1; D unclear. The CDR3 is 17 residues long. Between the trimmed V and J ends, which lost 1 base and 0 bases, there was a span of 15 bases. Germline CDR1 reads MDHEN; CDR2 reads SYDVKM. This chain's CDR3 is CASSLSGARFMNTEAFF. The CDR3 DNA is TGTGCCAGCAGTTTATCTGGAGCCCGATTTATGAACACTGAAGCTTTCTTT.

The gene calls are TRBV11-2 and TRBJ2-1, with D possibly TRBD2 on 5 matching bases. The CDR3 contains 15 residues. V lost 0 bases, J lost 2 bases, and 8 bases lay in between. The V gene's germline CDR1 is SGHAT and CDR2 FQNNGV. In DNA, the CDR3 is TGTGCCAGCAGCTTAGACGTCGGGACCTACAATGAGCAGTTCTTC. Translated, it gives CASSLDVGTYNEQFF.

V gene TRBV2 combines with J gene TRBJ2-7; 8 bases fit TRBD1. Germline trimming cut 6 bases from V and 5 bases from J; bases unmatched to any gene: 12. CDR3 length equals 15 residues. The germline V gene has CDR1 SNHLY and CDR2 FYNNEI. This CDR3 is CASSVRGRLLDEQYF. The CDR3 DNA is TGTGCCAGCAGCGTCAGGGGGCGGCTACTCGACGAGCAGTACTTC.

The chain couples TRBV30 to TRBJ1-4; 8 positions match TRBD1. Germline assignment: CDR1 GTSNPN and CDR2 SVGIG (reference sequence). This CDR3 is 15 amino acids long. V lost 3 bases, J lost 7 bases, and 10 bases stayed unmatched. The CDR3 DNA reads TGTGCCTGGAGGAATTGGCAGGGGGCGGGTGAAAAACTGTTTTTT. Translating gives CAWRNWQGAGEKLFF.

V usage is TRBV5-1 and J usage is TRBJ1-3; the match to TRBD1 covers 7 bases. CDR3 length equals 14 residues. V dropped 3 bases and J dropped 6; count of bases not matched to a gene: 6. The germline CDR1 and CDR2 sequences are SGHRS and YFSETQ. Written as DNA, the CDR3 is TGCGCCAGCAGCTCCAGACAGGGAGAAAACACCATATATTTT. It translates to CASSSRQGENTIYF.

This chain connects TRBV10-3 to TRBJ1-1; TRBD1 matches 7 bases. Germline V gene data show CDR1 as ENHRY and CDR2 as SYGVKD. J was trimmed by 1 base and V by 3 bases; bases with no gene match: 2. The CDR3 covers 14 residues. The CDR3 loop reads CAISEGTENTEAFF. The CDR3 coding sequence is TGTGCCATCAGTGAAGGGACAGAGAACACTGAAGCTTTCTTT.

CDR3: CAWGPNLGQVVGEQYF. As DNA, the CDR3 is TGTGCCTGGGGTCCCAACTTGGGACAGGTTGTGGGTGAGCAGTACTTC. This chain connects TRBV30 to TRBJ2-7; 8 bases are a match to TRBD1. This CDR3 spans 16 amino acids. V trimming: 5 bases; J trimming: 7 bases; junction bases outside the gene matches: 19. Germline V gene sequence: CDR1 GTSNPN, CDR2 SVGIG (reference sequence).

This rearrangement joins TRBV6-5 to TRBJ1-1; weak D call: TRBD1 (6 bases). CDR1 is MNHEY and CDR2 is SVGAGI in the germline V gene. CDR3 size: 16 residues. The germline V and J ends were trimmed by 0 bases and 4 bases, with 15 bases remaining between them. The CDR3 loop is CASSYSVTGSFTEAFF. DNA of the CDR3: TGTGCCAGCAGTTACTCTGTGACAGGTTCTTTCACTGAAGCTTTCTTT.

This chain uses TRBV11-2 with TRBJ1-1; 7 nucleotides align to TRBD1. V shed 1 base and J 1 base; nucleotides not matched to a gene: 3. The V gene's germline CDR1 is SGHAT and CDR2 FQNNGV. The CDR3 loop spans 15 amino acids. DNA of the CDR3: TGTGCCAGCAGCTTAGGGGACAGCTCGAACACTGAAGCTTTCTTT. Residues: CASSLGDSSNTEAFF.

The rearrangement uses TRBV5-1 and TRBJ2-5; D is unresolved. The germline V gene has CDR1 SGHRS and CDR2 YFSETQ. The CDR3 extends over 13 amino acids. V lost 4 bases, J lost 0 bases, and 7 bases lay in between. The CDR3 sequence: CASSAGNQETQYF. The CDR3 DNA sequence: TGCGCCAGCAGCGCCGGTAACCAAGAGACCCAGTACTTC.

The table lists this clone with a count of one. The chain carries TRBV6-1 and TRBJ1-2; no definite D call. Looked up from germline, CDR1 is MNHNS and CDR2 is SASEGT. The CDR3 consists of 14 residues. Trimming removed 7 bases from V and 4 bases from J, with 16 bases in between. In DNA, the CDR3 is TGTGCCAGCACCCGCGGGGATGTTGTCTATGGCTACACCTTC. It yields the protein CASTRGDVVYGYTF.

The chain uses TRBV18 and TRBJ2-6, with D unresolved. V lost 2 bases and J lost 3, with 8 bases in between. CDR3 size: 15 residues. Looked up from germline, CDR1 is KGHSH and CDR2 is LQKENI. CDR3: CASSPDSGGANVLTF. The CDR3 nucleotides read TGTGCCAGCTCACCAGACTCGGGTGGGGCCAACGTCCTGACTTTC.

The chain carries TRBV6-5 and TRBJ1-5, with 9 positions matching TRBD1. The CDR3 spans 13 residues. Trimming at V came to 2 bases and at J to 9 bases, leaving 2 bases not matched to a gene. The germline V gene encodes CDR1 MNHEY and CDR2 SVGAGI. Here the CDR3 reads CASSYGQGRPQHF. The CDR3 nucleotides read TGTGCCAGCAGTTACGGACAGGGGCGGCCCCAGCATTTT.

The genes are TRBV2 and TRBJ2-3, with 12 positions matching TRBD2. Germline V gene sequence: CDR1 SNHLY, CDR2 FYNNEI. This CDR3 is built from 15 residues. Unmatched junction bases numbered 4, after V lost 3 bases and J lost 6 bases. The CDR3 coding sequence is TGTGCCAGCAGTGACGGACTAGCGGGAACGGATACGCAGTATTTT. Protein product: CASSDGLAGTDTQYF.

The chain couples TRBV7-2 to TRBJ2-7, with D maybe TRBD2 (5 bases). Germline V gives CDR1 SGHTA, CDR2 FQGNSA. Trimming stripped 1 base from V and 2 bases from J, with 12 bases between. The CDR3 consists of 15 residues. The CDR3 loop is CASSLGAVDTYEQYF. The CDR3 DNA sequence: TGTGCCAGCAGCTTAGGAGCGGTGGATACCTACGAGCAGTACTTC. Filled out from reference TRBV7-2 and TRBJ2-7, the complete variable domain reads GAGVSQSPSNKVTEKGKDVELRCDPISGHTALYWYRQSLGQGLEFLIYFQGNSAPDKSGLPSDRFSAERTGGSVSTLTIQRTQQEDSAVYLCASSLGAVDTYEQYFGPGTRLTVT.

The chain uses TRBV9 and TRBJ2-5; 9 bases line up with TRBD1. CDR3 length: 12 amino acids. The junction had 2 bases not matched to a gene; V was cut back by 7 bases and J by 4 bases. Germline V CDR1 and CDR2: SGDLS, YYNGEE. CDR3 loop: CASADRGETQYF. CDR3 coding DNA: TGTGCCAGCGCGGACAGGGGAGAGACCCAGTACTTC. The variable domain in full, completed from reference TRBV9 and TRBJ2-5, reads DSGVTQTPKHLITATGQRVTLRCSPRSGDLSVYWYQQSLDQGLQFLIQYYNGEERAKGNILERFSAQQFPDLHSELNLSSLELGDSALYFCASADRGETQYFGPGTRLLVL.

The chain recombines TRBV7-9 with TRBJ2-3; D might be TRBD1 (5 bases). The CDR3 has 14 amino acids. The germline gives CDR1 SEHNR, CDR2 FQNEAQ (reference sequence). V was trimmed by 2 bases and J by 4 bases, leaving 10 bases between them. The CDR3 loop reads CASSLMSGSDTQYF. The CDR3 region has the DNA TGTGCCAGCAGCTTAATGTCAGGGTCAGATACGCAGTATTTT.

The chain employs TRBV7-2 and TRBJ1-5; D is possibly TRBD1 (5 bases). The CDR3 is 17 amino acids. Germline V gives CDR1 SGHTA, CDR2 FQGNSA. Trimming took 1 base from V and 2 from J, leaving 15 bases between them. The CDR3 sequence: CASSLEAREYGNQPQHF. The CDR3 nucleotides read TGTGCCAGCAGCTTAGAGGCCAGGGAATACGGCAATCAGCCCCAGCATTTT.

In its sample, this clone ranks as medium-sized (0.01 to 0.1%). This chain connects TRBV28 to TRBJ2-7; D remains unclear. Trimming removed 6 bases at V and 3 bases at J, with 6 bases between. The CDR3 sequence is 11 residues long. CDR1 is MDHEN, CDR2 SYDVKM, per germline. The CDR3 here is CASSALYEQYF. CDR3 DNA sequence: TGTGCCAGCAGCGCACTCTACGAGCAGTACTTC.

The chain employs TRBV11-2 and TRBJ2-7; D perhaps matches TRBD1 (5 bases). V was clipped by 2 bases and J by 4 bases, with 15 bases between them. Germline CDR1 is SGHAT and CDR2 is FQNNGV. The CDR3 is made up of 15 amino acids. CDR3 sequence reads: CASSLYLGEGYEQYF. CDR3 in DNA: TGTGCCAGCAGCTTATATTTAGGGGAAGGGTACGAGCAGTACTTC.

With regard to this clone: A junction boundary mismatches the germline segment, possibly from a read error. The V and J genes are TRBV7-7 and TRBJ2-2; 7 positions match TRBD1. Germline V gives CDR1 SSHAT, CDR2 FNYEAQ (reference sequence). The CDR3 contains 18 residues. CDR3 sequence reads: CASSPPGLGTENTGELFF. The CDR3 bases are TGTGCTAGCAGCCCTCCTGGGTTGGGGACAGAGAACACCGGGGAGCTGTTTTTT.

J is TRBJ1-1 and V is TRBV6-5, with 10 positions matching TRBD1. The V segment lost 6 bases and the J segment 0 bases; nucleotides outside the gene matches: 4. The CDR3 consists of 15 residues. Germline lookup yields CDR1 MNHEY and CDR2 SVGAGI. CDR3 in DNA: TGTGCCAGCAGACCCGGACAGGGGGTGAACACTGAAGCTTTCTTT. Amino acid sequence: CASRPGQGVNTEAFF.

The chain combines TRBV11-2 with TRBJ2-7; TRBD1 aligns across 10 bases. CDR3 size: 15 residues. The ends lost 4 bases at V and 3 bases at J; junction bases unmatched: 6. Germline values: CDR1 SGHAT, CDR2 FQNNGV. CDR3 DNA: TGTGCCAGCAGCTCCGACCGGGACAGGGGCTACGAGCAGTACTTC. It encodes CASSSDRDRGYEQYF.